This T cell receptor beta chain was found in a study of T-cell memory formation after mild COVID-19. This clonotype was seen ten or more times. Its antigen is unknown. Germline CDR1 SEHNR, CDR2 FQNEAQ (reference sequence). The ends were cut back, 7 bases at V and 7 bases at J, with 14 bases in the middle. This CDR3 comprises 13 residues. Using its own MiXCR run on the 5' RACE reads, TCRdb lists one record per CDR3 protein. The data show just under 50,000 distinct CDR3 sequences, 12% seen once. Overall study findings and caveats: Cross-reactive memory apparently joined, as some responding clones appeared in pre-infection memory. Researchers report contracting CD4+ clones mostly in CM and EM, with CD8+ clones in EMRA.

Sample: PBMCs or a T cell subset sorted from them (not recorded which). The sequence was collected from a man in his late teens or twenties who had mild COVID-19 (a few samples of this study predate the infection). Cell type and time point are not known. This chain joins TRBV7-9 and TRBJ2-4; D ambiguous. The CDR3 region is CASTGDGGNIQYF. The CDR3 DNA reads TGTGCCAGCACCGGAGACGGTGGGAACATTCAGTACTTC.